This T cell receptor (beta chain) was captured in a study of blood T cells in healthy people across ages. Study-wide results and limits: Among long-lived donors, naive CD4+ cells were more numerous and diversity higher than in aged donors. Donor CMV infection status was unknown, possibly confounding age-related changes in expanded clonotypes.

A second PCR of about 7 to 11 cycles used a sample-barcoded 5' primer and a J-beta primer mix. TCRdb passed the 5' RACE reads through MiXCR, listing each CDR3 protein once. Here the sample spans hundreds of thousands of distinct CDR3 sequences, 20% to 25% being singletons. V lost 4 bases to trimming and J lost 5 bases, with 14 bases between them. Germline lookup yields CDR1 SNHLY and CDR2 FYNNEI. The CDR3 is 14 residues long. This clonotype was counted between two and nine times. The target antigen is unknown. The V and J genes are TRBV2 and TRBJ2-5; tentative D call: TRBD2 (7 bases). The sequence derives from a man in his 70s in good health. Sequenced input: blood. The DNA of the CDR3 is TGTGCCAGCAGTGGGACTAGGGGGGGGGAGACCCAGTACTTC. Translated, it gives CASSGTRGGETQYF.